A selection of T cell receptor beta chains follows, all from one sample in a study of PD-1 blockade in classical Hodgkin lymphoma. TCRdb's copy holds only in-frame clones and misses some; the assay was immunoSEQ multiplex PCR. The sample has tens of thousands of clones, about 89% seen once; the top ten hold about a tenth. Sequenced here: peripheral blood mononuclear cells (PBMCs), sampled before the fourth cycle of nivolumab. These receptors originate from a human donor with classical Hodgkin lymphoma. The CDR3 runs from the conserved cysteine through the conserved F or W. D genes are given only for firm matches.

d_gene,v_gene,j_gene,CDR3nt,CDR3aa
TRBD1,TRBV4-2,TRBJ2-5,TGTGCCAGCAGCCAAGATCGAGGGGGCCATGAGACCCAGTACTTC,CASSQDRGGHETQYF
TRBD1,TRBV7-2,TRBJ1-5,TGTGCCAGCAGCCCCCAGGGGGATCAGCCCCAGCATTTT,CASSPQGDQPQHF
.,TRBV5-4,TRBJ2-1,TGTGCCAGCAGCTTGGGCGGGAACCTATACAATGAGCAGTTCTTC,CASSLGGNLYNEQFF
TRBD1,TRBV27,TRBJ2-7,TGTGCCAGCAGGGACAGGGCCTACGAGCAGTACTTC,CASRDRAYEQYF
TRBD1,TRBV13,TRBJ2-1,TGTGCCAGCAGCTCTAGACAGGGAATCGATGAGCAGTTCTTC,CASSSRQGIDEQFF
.,TRBV11-2,TRBJ2-5,TGTGCCAGCAGCGGTCTGGCGGAAGAGACCCAGTACTTC,CASSGLAEETQYF
TRBD1,TRBV25-1,TRBJ2-3,TGTGCCAGCATAGCCCCACCCCGGGACAGAACTAGCACAGATACGCAGTATTTT,CASIAPPRDRTSTDTQYF
.,TRBV7-2,TRBJ1-2,TGTGCCAGCAGCTTTAGGCAGGCCCTGAACTATGGCTACACCTTC,CASSFRQALNYGYTF
.,TRBV7-9,TRBJ2-3,TGTGCCAGCTTTGAGACTAGTCCAGATACGCAGTATTTT,CASFETSPDTQYF
.,TRBV10-3,TRBJ1-5,TGTGCCATCAGGGGGGAGGGGAATCAGCCCCAGCATTTT,CAIRGEGNQPQHF
.,TRBV27,TRBJ2-1,TGTGCCAGCAGTTTATACAGGGATGAGCAGTTCTTC,CASSLYRDEQFF
.,TRBV19,TRBJ1-1,TGTGCCAGTAGTATCCGCTCGGGACGAACTGAAGCTTTCTTT,CASSIRSGRTEAFF
.,TRBV5-8,TRBJ2-5,TGTGCCAGCAGCTCCCTCAGGGGGGCTTCGGTAATTGAGACCCAGTACTTC,CASSSLRGASVIETQYF
.,TRBV10-3,TRBJ2-5,TGTGCCATCAGGCACGACCAAGAGACCCAGTACTTC,CAIRHDQETQYF
.,TRBV18,TRBJ2-7,TGTGCCAGCTCACTTGGGACCTCCTACGAGCAGTACTTC,CASSLGTSYEQYF
.,TRBV6-5,TRBJ2-2,TGTGCCAGCAGCCGACTGGACGACGTCACCGGGGAGCTGTTTTTT,CASSRLDDVTGELFF
.,TRBV7-8,TRBJ1-3,TGTGCCAGCAGCAACCGTGCAGAGTCCTCTGGAAACACCATATATTTT,CASSNRAESSGNTIYF